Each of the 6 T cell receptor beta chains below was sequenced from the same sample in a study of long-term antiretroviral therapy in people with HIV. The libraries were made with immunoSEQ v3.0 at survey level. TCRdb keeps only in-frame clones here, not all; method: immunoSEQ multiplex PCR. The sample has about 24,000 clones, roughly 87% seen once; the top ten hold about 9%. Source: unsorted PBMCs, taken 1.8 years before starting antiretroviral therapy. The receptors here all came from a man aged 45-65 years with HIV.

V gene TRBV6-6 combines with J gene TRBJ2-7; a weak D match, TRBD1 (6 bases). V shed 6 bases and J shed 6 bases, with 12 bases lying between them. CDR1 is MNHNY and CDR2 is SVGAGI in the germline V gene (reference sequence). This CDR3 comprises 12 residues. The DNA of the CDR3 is TGTGCCAGCAGGGCCAGGGGCCGCGAGCAGTACTTC. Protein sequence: CASRARGREQYF.

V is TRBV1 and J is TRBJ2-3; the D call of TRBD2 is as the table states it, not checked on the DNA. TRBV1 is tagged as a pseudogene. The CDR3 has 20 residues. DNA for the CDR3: TGCACCAGCAGCCAAGACGGACTAGCGGGGGGGACTGGTAGCACAGATACGCAGTATTTT. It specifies CTSSQDGLAGGTGSTDTQYF.

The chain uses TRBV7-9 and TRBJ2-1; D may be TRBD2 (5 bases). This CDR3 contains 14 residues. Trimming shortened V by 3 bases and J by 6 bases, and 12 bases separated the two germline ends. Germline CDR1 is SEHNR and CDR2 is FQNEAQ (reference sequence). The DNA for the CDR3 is TGTGCCAGCAGCTTGGGCGGGCTCGTCAATGAGCAGTTCTTC. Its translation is CASSLGGLVNEQFF. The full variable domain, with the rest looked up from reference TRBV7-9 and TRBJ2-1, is DTGVSQNPRHKITKRGQNVTFRCDPISEHNRLYWYRQTLGQGPEFLTYFQNEAQLEKSRLLSDRFSAERPKGSFSTLEIQRTEQGDSAMYLCASSLGGLVNEQFFGPGTRLTVL.

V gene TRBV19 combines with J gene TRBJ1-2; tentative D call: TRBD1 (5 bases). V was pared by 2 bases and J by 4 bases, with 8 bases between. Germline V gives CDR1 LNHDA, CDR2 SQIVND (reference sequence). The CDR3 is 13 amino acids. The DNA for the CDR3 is TGTGCCAGTAGTATACGGGGGGTCTATGGCTACACCTTC. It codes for CASSIRGVYGYTF.

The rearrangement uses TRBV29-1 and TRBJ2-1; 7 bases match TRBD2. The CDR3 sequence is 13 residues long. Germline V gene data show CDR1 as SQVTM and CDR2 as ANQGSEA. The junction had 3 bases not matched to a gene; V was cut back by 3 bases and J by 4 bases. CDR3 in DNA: TGCAGCGTTGAGGCTAGCGGATACAATGAGCAGTTCTTC. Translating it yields CSVEASGYNEQFF.

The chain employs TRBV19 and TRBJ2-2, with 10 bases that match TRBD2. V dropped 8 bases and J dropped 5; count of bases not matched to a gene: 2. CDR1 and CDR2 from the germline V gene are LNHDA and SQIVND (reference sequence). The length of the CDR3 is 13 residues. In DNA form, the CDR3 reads TGTGCCAGTCGACTAGCGGGTACCGGGGAGCTGTTTTTT. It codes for CASRLAGTGELFF. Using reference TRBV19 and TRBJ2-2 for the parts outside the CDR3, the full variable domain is DGGITQSPKYLFRKEGQNVTLSCEQNLNHDAMYWYRQDPGQGLRLIYYSQIVNDFQKGDIAEGYSVSREKKESFPLTVTSAQKNPTAFYLCASRLAGTGELFFGEGSRLTVL.